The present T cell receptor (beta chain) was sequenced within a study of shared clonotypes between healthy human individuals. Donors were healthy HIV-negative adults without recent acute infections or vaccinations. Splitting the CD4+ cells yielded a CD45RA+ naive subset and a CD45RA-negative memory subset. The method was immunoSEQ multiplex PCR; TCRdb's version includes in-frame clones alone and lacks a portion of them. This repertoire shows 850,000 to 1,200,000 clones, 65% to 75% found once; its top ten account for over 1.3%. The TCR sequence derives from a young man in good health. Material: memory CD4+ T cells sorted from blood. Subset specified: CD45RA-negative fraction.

The CDR3, as DNA: TGTGCCAGCAGCCCCAGGGGAAGGTCCGGGGAGCTGTTTTTT. Residues: CASSPRGRSGELFF. V usage is TRBV7-3 and J usage is TRBJ2-2; a weak D match, TRBD1 (6 bases). Germline V lookup: CDR1 SGHTA, CDR2 FQGTGA. Trimming removed 5 bases at V and 6 bases at J, with 13 bases between. This CDR3 contains 14 residues.